A selection of T cell receptor beta chains follows, all from one sample in a study of B cell selection in AIRE deficiency. Data came from immunoSEQ multiplex PCR; TCRdb stores just in-frame clones and leaves some out. The sample contains around 23,000 clones, around 95% of which appear only once. The sample comprised CD4+CD127+ conventional T cells sorted from PBMCs. Receptors originate from a human donor in good health. CDR3s include the opening cysteine and the closing phenylalanine or tryptophan. D genes are given only for firm matches. For some rows the clone size is stated as once, few or many, or as a class when expanded; others skip it.

j_call	d_call	clone_size	v_call	cdr3_nt	cdr3_aa
TRBJ2-7	NA	NA	TRBV6-5	TGTGCCAGCAGTTACTCGCAGGGTACCTACGAGCAGTACTTC	CASSYSQGTYEQYF
TRBJ2-1	NA	once	TRBV11-3	TGTGCCAGCAGCTCCGACTCGTCGACGCTCTTC	CASSSDSSTLF
TRBJ2-3	TRBD2	NA	TRBV5-1	TGCGCCAGCAGCCCAGCGGGGGTAAGCACAGATACGCAGTATTTT	CASSPAGVSTDTQYF
TRBJ2-7	NA	NA	TRBV4-1	TGCGCCAGCAGCCAACCAGGGGCAGGGACCTACGAGCAGTACTTC	CASSQPGAGTYEQYF
TRBJ2-3	NA	NA	TRBV10-3	TGTGCCATCAGTGCGAGCGAAGATACGCAGTATTTT	CAISASEDTQYF
TRBJ1-4	NA	NA	TRBV11-2	TGTGCCAGCAGCTTAGTCCAGGAGGGAAAACTGTTTTTT	CASSLVQEGKLFF
TRBJ1-5	NA	NA	TRBV21-1	TGTGCCAGCAGCAGAGTTGGGACAGATAGCAATCAGCCCCAGCATTTT	CASSRVGTDSNQPQHF
TRBJ1-2	NA	NA	TRBV9	TGTGCCAGCACCAAACCCCGGGGGGGCTCAAGCTATGGCTACACCTTC	CASTKPRGGSSYGYTF
TRBJ2-7	NA	NA	TRBV7-6	TGTGCCAGCAGCTTAGACGAGGGGGCCTACGAGCAGTACTTC	CASSLDEGAYEQYF
TRBJ2-3	TRBD2	NA	TRBV6-4	TGTGCCAGCAGCTACTCTAGCGGAACAGATACGCAGTATTTT	CASSYSSGTDTQYF
TRBJ1-6	NA	NA	TRBV5-1	TGCGCCAGCAGACCAAGTACAGGGAGTTCACCCCTCCACTTT	CASRPSTGSSPLHF
TRBJ2-3	NA	NA	TRBV6-5	TGTGCCAGCAGTTACGTGGGAGGCACAGATACGCAGTATTTT	CASSYVGGTDTQYF
TRBJ2-2	NA	NA	TRBV5-1	TGCGCCAGCAGCTGGTCCAGGAGTAACACCGGGGAGCTGTTTTTT	CASSWSRSNTGELFF
TRBJ1-1	NA	NA	TRBV5-1	TGCGCCAGCAGCTTGGGCGGAGGGGCGAACACTGAAGCTTTCTTT	CASSLGGGANTEAFF
TRBJ1-3	NA	NA	TRBV11-2	TGTGCCAGCAGCTTAAGGGGGGCCGCGTCAATTGGAAACACCATATATTTT	CASSLRGAASIGNTIYF
TRBJ2-7	NA	NA	TRBV7-2	TGTGCCAGCAGCTCTCGCCGGGGCTTGGAGCAGTACTTC	CASSSRRGLEQYF
TRBJ1-5	NA	NA	TRBV10-3	TGTGCCATCAGTGGTCCAGGGGCACGCAATCAGCCCCAGCATTTT	CAISGPGARNQPQHF
TRBJ2-1	TRBD2	NA	TRBV4-1	TGCGCCAGCAGCCAACCACTAGCGGGGGGGGACAATGAGCAGTTCTTC	CASSQPLAGGDNEQFF
TRBJ1-2	TRBD1	NA	TRBV7-3	TGTGCCAGCAGCTTAACTGACAGGGCCTCGTCGGGCTACACCTTC	CASSLTDRASSGYTF
TRBJ1-1	NA	NA	TRBV7-9	TGTGCCAGCAGCCGACTAGGAAGGGTGAACACTGAAGCTTTCTTT	CASSRLGRVNTEAFF
TRBJ2-7	NA	NA	TRBV7-9	TGTGCCAGCAGCCCCGGACAAAGCTCCTACGAGCAGTACTTC	CASSPGQSSYEQYF
TRBJ2-7	NA	NA	TRBV6-1	TGTGCCAGCAGTTCCGGGTCTCCCCGCTACGAGCAGTACTTC	CASSSGSPRYEQYF
TRBJ1-1	NA	NA	TRBV7-2	TGTGCCAGCACCCGGGGGAGGTACACTGAAGCTTTCTTT	CASTRGRYTEAFF
TRBJ1-1	TRBD1	once	TRBV5-1	TGCGCCAGCAGCTCTTCCGGGACAGGGGGACCTTACACTGAAGCTTTCTTT	CASSSSGTGGPYTEAFF
TRBJ2-6	NA	NA	TRBV5-4	TGTGCCAGCAGACTCCGGGGTGGAGCTGGGGCCAACGTCCTGACTTTC	CASRLRGGAGANVLTF
TRBJ2-7	NA	NA	TRBV2	TGTGCCAGCAGGGCGGGGTTGGTGCCCGACGAGCAGTACTTC	CASRAGLVPDEQYF
TRBJ2-2	NA	NA	TRBV7-3	TGTGCCAGCAGGCAAGGGAGGAACACCGGGGAGCTGTTTTTT	CASRQGRNTGELFF
TRBJ1-5	NA	NA	TRBV6-6	TGTGCCAGCAGCCATGCCCTTGAGGGACAGCCCCAGCATTTT	CASSHALEGQPQHF
TRBJ2-3	NA	NA	TRBV7-2	TGTGCCAGCAGCTTATTCACAGATACGCAGTATTTT	CASSLFTDTQYF
TRBJ2-7	NA	NA	TRBV11-3	TGTGCCAGCAGCTTCCGGGAAGGATCCTACGAGCAGTACTTC	CASSFREGSYEQYF
TRBJ2-7	NA	NA	TRBV19	TGTGCCAGTAGTCGATTAGCGGACCACGAGCAGTACTTC	CASSRLADHEQYF
TRBJ1-2	NA	NA	TRBV2	TGTGCCAGCAGTACCGACAGGAACTATGGCTACACCTTC	CASSTDRNYGYTF
TRBJ2-1	NA	once	TRBV12-1	TGTGCCAGCAGCTTGGGGACTAGCGGGAGGACTTACAATGAGCAGTTCTTC	CASSLGTSGRTYNEQFF
TRBJ1-4	NA	NA	TRBV6-4	TGTGCCAGCAAGTTGGACGCAACTAATGAAAAACTGTTTTTT	CASKLDATNEKLFF
TRBJ1-2	TRBD1	NA	TRBV4-1	TGCGCCAGCAGCCCCCTGGGACAGTCTAACAACTATGGCTACACCTTC	CASSPLGQSNNYGYTF
TRBJ1-2	NA	few	TRBV6-6	TGTGCCAGCAGTTACTCGAGGGCAGTTTATGGCTACACCTTC	CASSYSRAVYGYTF
TRBJ2-5	TRBD1	NA	TRBV7-8	TGTGCCAGCTCAAAAAAGGGGGCAGGCCCACAAGAGACCCAGTACTTC	CASSKKGAGPQETQYF
TRBJ2-1	TRBD2	once	TRBV5-1	TGCGCCAGCAGCTTGGCCTGGACTAGCGGGAGTCTCCAGTTCTTC	CASSLAWTSGSLQFF
TRBJ2-5	TRBD2	NA	TRBV9	TGTGCCAGCAGCTCACTCGGAGCGGGGAAAGAGACCCAGTACTTC	CASSSLGAGKETQYF
TRBJ1-5	TRBD1	NA	TRBV15	TGTGCCACCAGCCTCCTTACAGGGGCTCTCGATCAGCCCCAGCATTTT	CATSLLTGALDQPQHF
TRBJ1-1	TRBD1	NA	TRBV4-1	TGCGCCAGCAGCCAAGATAGGGGACAGAGCTTGAACACTGAAGCTTTCTTT	CASSQDRGQSLNTEAFF
TRBJ2-3	TRBD2	NA	TRBV10-2	TGCGCCAGCAGACTAGCGGAGACGCAGTATTTT	CASRLAETQYF
TRBJ1-6	NA	NA	TRBV28	TGTGCCAGCAGTTTATCGGGTAATTCACCCCTCCACTTT	CASSLSGNSPLHF
TRBJ2-3	TRBD1	NA	TRBV27	TGTGCCAGCAGTTATGGGCAGGGGGCAGATACGCAGTATTTT	CASSYGQGADTQYF
TRBJ1-4	TRBD1	NA	TRBV5-4	TGTGCCAGCAGCGTTCAGGGGGTGGAGGAAAAACTGTTTTTT	CASSVQGVEEKLFF
TRBJ2-1	NA	NA	TRBV20-1	TGCAGTGCCACCGGGACTCAGGGGCAGTTCTTC	CSATGTQGQFF
TRBJ2-2	TRBD1	NA	TRBV9	TGTGCCAGCTCCAGGAGGGGGGACAGGGGTGGCGAGAACACCGGGGAGCTGTTTTTT	CASSRRGDRGGENTGELFF
TRBJ2-2	NA	NA	TRBV21-1	TGTGCCAGCAGCAAAGGGCCAGGGCGAACCGGGGAGCTGTTTTTT	CASSKGPGRTGELFF
TRBJ1-1	NA	NA	TRBV29-1	TGCAGCGTTGAATCCGGGGGCACTGAAGCTTTCTTT	CSVESGGTEAFF
TRBJ1-1	NA	NA	TRBV18	TGTGCCAGCTCCCTACAGGGTTCGGTAGCTTTCTTT	CASSLQGSVAFF
TRBJ1-2	TRBD1	NA	TRBV29-1	TGCAGCGTTGGGACAGGAACCTGGGAGGGCTACACCTTC	CSVGTGTWEGYTF